One and the same sample provided the 25 T cell receptor beta chains below, sequenced in a study of tumour-infiltrating T cells in Burkitt lymphoma. TCRdb's copy holds only in-frame clones and misses some; the assay was immunoSEQ multiplex PCR. The repertoire includes thousands of clones, roughly 80% of them detected once, and roughly 6.9% sits in the top ten. Sequenced material: tumor tissue. The receptors shown here come from a human donor with diffuse large B-cell lymphoma.

This sequence joins TRBV5-4 and TRBJ2-2; TRBD1 might be the D (5 bases). Germline assignment: CDR1 SGHNT and CDR2 YYREEE (reference sequence). The CDR3 is 14 amino acids. V was pared by 3 bases and J by 6 bases, with 12 bases between. DNA for the CDR3: TGTGCCAGCAGCTCAACAGGCGCGGCCGGGGAGCTGTTTTTT. It specifies CASSSTGAAGELFF.

The chain carries TRBV30 and TRBJ1-2; 7 bases match TRBD1. The CDR3 is 18 residues long. The V gene end was trimmed by 2 bases and the J gene end by 4 bases; junction bases not matched to a gene: 19. CDR1 and CDR2 from the germline V gene are GTSNPN and SVGIG (reference sequence). In DNA, the CDR3 is TGTGCCTGGAGTTCGACAGGGCGAGGGTTAAACCCCCCCTATGGCTACACCTTC. It specifies CAWSSTGRGLNPPYGYTF.

The sample holds one count of this clone. The J gene is TRBJ1-4, the V gene TRBV20-1, with D unclear. Trimming removed 4 bases at V and 8 bases at J, with 8 bases between. The CDR3 has 11 amino acids. Germline V lookup: CDR1 DFQATT, CDR2 SNEGSKA (reference sequence). CDR3 in DNA: TGCAGTGCTAAAAGTAACGAAAAACTGTTTTTT. Protein: CSAKSNEKLFF.

This clone was detected only once. The CDR3 loop is CASSVEAGADTQYF. In DNA form, the CDR3 reads TGTGCCAGCAGCGTAGAGGCGGGGGCAGATACGCAGTATTTT. This chain links TRBV9 with TRBJ2-3, with 7 positions matching TRBD2. CDR1 is SGDLS, CDR2 YYNGEE, per germline. The CDR3 is 14 residues long. V dropped 0 bases and J dropped 4; count of bases not matched to a gene: 2. Using reference TRBV9 and TRBJ2-3 for the parts outside the CDR3, the full variable domain is DSGVTQTPKHLITATGQRVTLRCSPRSGDLSVYWYQQSLDQGLQFLIQYYNGEERAKGNILERFSAQQFPDLHSELNLSSLELGDSALYFCASSVEAGADTQYFGPGTRLTVL.

V is TRBV7-2 and J is TRBJ1-3, with 8 nucleotides matching TRBD1. V shed 1 base and J 0 bases; nucleotides not matched to a gene: 2. The CDR3 length is 16 residues. Per the germline V gene, CDR1 is SGHTA and CDR2 is FQGNSA. The DNA of the CDR3 is TGTGCCAGCAGCTTAGGACAGGGGAGCTCTGGAAACACCATATATTTT. It specifies CASSLGQGSSGNTIYF.

The chain employs TRBV9 and TRBJ2-2, with TRBD1 as a possible D gene (6 bases). Per germline, CDR1 SGDLS and CDR2 YYNGEE. V dropped 0 bases and J dropped 6 bases, with 12 bases sitting between them. This CDR3 is 15 amino acids long. CDR3 region: CASSVGQGRSGELFF. CDR3 in DNA: TGTGCCAGCAGCGTAGGGCAGGGGAGATCCGGGGAGCTGTTTTTT.

This chain joins TRBV7-2 and TRBJ2-7, with 12 positions matching TRBD2. J lost 1 base, V lost 4 bases, and 2 bases had no gene match. CDR3 size: 15 residues. Per germline, CDR1 SGHTA and CDR2 FQGNSA. The CDR3 bases are TGTGCCAGCAGCTCGACTAGCGGGGGATCCTACGAGCAGTACTTC. It encodes CASSSTSGGSYEQYF.

The rearrangement links TRBV4-1 to TRBJ2-2, with D perhaps matching TRBD2 (6 bases). CDR3 size: 15 residues. Germline values: CDR1 MGHRA, CDR2 YSYEKL. V was pared by 1 base and J by 7 bases, with 13 bases between. In DNA form, the CDR3 reads TGCGCCAGCAGCCAAGGAATAGCGGTCAACGGGGAGCTGTTTTTT. Translation gives CASSQGIAVNGELFF.

This sequence joins TRBV11-2 and TRBJ1-3, with a weak D call TRBD1 (6 bases). Germline lookup yields CDR1 SGHAT and CDR2 FQNNGV. The CDR3 covers 15 residues. Trimming left V 5 bases short and J 10 bases short, with 21 bases between. The CDR3 spells CASSPQGGIPRTIYF. CDR3 coding DNA: TGTGCCAGCAGCCCACAGGGAGGAATCCCACGGACCATATATTTT. Filled out from reference TRBV11-2 and TRBJ1-3, the complete variable domain reads EAGVAQSPRYKIIEKRQSVAFWCNPISGHATLYWYQQILGQGPKLLIQFQNNGVVDDSQLPKDRFSAERLKGVDSTLKIQPAKLEDSAVYLCASSPQGGIPRTIYFGEGSWLTVV.

The table lists this clone with a few counts. The chain combines TRBV2 with TRBJ2-7; D may be TRBD1 (5 bases). Between the trimmed V and J ends, which lost 6 bases and 3 bases, there was a span of 12 bases. The CDR3 is 13 amino acids. Germline V lookup: CDR1 SNHLY, CDR2 FYNNEI. The CDR3: CASSAGWIYEQYF. CDR3 nucleotide sequence: TGTGCCAGCAGCGCAGGGTGGATCTACGAGCAGTACTTC.

The chain recombines TRBV23-1 with TRBJ2-1; D unresolved. TRBV23-1 is flagged as an ORF with uncertain function. This CDR3 comprises 15 residues. Deletions cut 3 bases from V and 1 base from J, with 10 bases between. CDR3 in amino acids: CASSQARSSYNEQFF. The CDR3 DNA sequence: TGCGCCAGCAGTCAGGCTCGGTCTTCCTACAATGAGCAGTTCTTC.

In DNA form, the CDR3 reads TGTGCCAGCAGCCAAGTAGCTAAGGGCATAGCGGGGTGGGAGACCCAGTACTTC. Translating gives CASSQVAKGIAGWETQYF. This chain joins TRBV4-2 and TRBJ2-5; 8 nucleotides agree with TRBD2. Trimming cost V 1 base and J 5 bases; bases outside gene matches: 15. Germline-derived CDR1 and CDR2 are LGHNA and YNFKEQ. The CDR3 length is 18 residues.

The chain recombines TRBV7-2 with TRBJ2-2, with a possible D match to TRBD2 (6 bases). Trimming removed 0 bases at V and 1 base at J, with 12 bases between. Germline assignment: CDR1 SGHTA and CDR2 FQGNSA. There are 17 residues in the CDR3. The CDR3 bases are TGTGCCAGCAGCTTAGCGGGGGGTGGGCTGAACACCGGGGAGCTGTTTTTT. Its translation is CASSLAGGGLNTGELFF. The variable domain in full, completed from reference TRBV7-2 and TRBJ2-2, reads GAGVSQSPSNKVTEKGKDVELRCDPISGHTALYWYRQSLGQGLEFLIYFQGNSAPDKSGLPSDRFSAERTGGSVSTLTIQRTQQEDSAVYLCASSLAGGGLNTGELFFGEGSRLTVL.

The V gene is TRBV15, the J gene TRBJ1-1, with D possibly TRBD1 on 5 matching bases. Germline V gives CDR1 LNHNV, CDR2 YYDKDF (reference sequence). The length of the CDR3 is 16 residues. The V end was cut by 0 bases, the J end by 4 bases, with 15 bases between. The CDR3 region has the DNA TGTGCCACCAGCAGAGATCGGCAGGTTGGGGGCACTGAAGCTTTCTTT. Its protein is CATSRDRQVGGTEAFF. The complete variable domain, with remaining parts taken from reference TRBV15 and TRBJ1-1, reads DAMVIQNPRYQVTQFGKPVTLSCSQTLNHNVMYWYQQKSSQAPKLLFHYYDKDFNNEADTPDNFQSRRPNTSFCFLDIRSPGLGDTAMYLCATSRDRQVGGTEAFFGQGTRLTVV.

This rearrangement joins TRBV10-3 to TRBJ1-2; tentative D call: TRBD1 (6 bases). Trimming removed 4 bases from V and 7 bases from J, with 19 bases in between. Germline V gene sequence: CDR1 ENHRY, CDR2 SYGVKD. The CDR3 runs to 15 residues. CDR3 sequence reads: CAISGTSGTTVGYTF. CDR3 nucleotides: TGTGCCATCAGTGGGACTTCCGGGACAACAGTTGGCTACACCTTC.

Judged by abundance, this clone is large. The chain couples TRBV5-4 to TRBJ2-2; 10 nucleotides align to TRBD2. Germline V CDR1 and CDR2: SGHNT, YYREEE (reference sequence). J lost 2 bases, V lost 4 bases, and 14 bases had no gene match. The CDR3 is 19 amino acids. The CDR3, as DNA: TGTGCCAGCAGCCTAGGACGTGGCCTAGCGGGGGCCAACACCGGGGAGCTGTTTTTT. Its protein product is CASSLGRGLAGANTGELFF.

This clone was seen only a few times. The chain combines TRBV5-1 with TRBJ1-5; 7 nucleotides match TRBD1. Germline CDR1 and CDR2: SGHRS and YFSETQ. J lost 2 bases, V lost 0 bases, and 2 bases had no gene match. There are 15 residues in the CDR3. The CDR3 DNA reads as TGCGCCAGCAGCTTGGAAGGGGGCGGCAATCAGCCCCAGCATTTT. Translation gives CASSLEGGGNQPQHF.

The chain uses TRBV5-1 and TRBJ1-2, with D perhaps TRBD1 (5 bases). Germline-derived CDR1 and CDR2 are SGHRS and YFSETQ. The V and J ends lost 1 base and 1 base respectively, with 8 bases between them. The CDR3 extends over 14 amino acids. The CDR3 region has the DNA TGCGCCAGCAGCTTGTCGGGGGGTAACTATGGCTACACCTTC. As protein: CASSLSGGNYGYTF.

The genes are TRBV30 and TRBJ1-6; D is possibly TRBD1 (5 bases). The CDR3 extends over 17 amino acids. Germline CDR1 GTSNPN, CDR2 SVGIG (reference sequence). Trimming pared 3 bases from V and 6 bases from J, leaving 21 bases between. Here the CDR3 DNA reads TGTGCCTGGAGGGACAAGGGACGAACTCCGGGTAATTCACCCCTCCACTTT. Translated, it gives CAWRDKGRTPGNSPLHF.

The rearrangement joins TRBV5-4 to TRBJ1-1; D remains ambiguous. Germline V gene data show CDR1 as SGHNT and CDR2 as YYREEE (reference sequence). CDR3 length: 12 amino acids. V lost 1 base, J lost 3 bases, and 4 bases lay in between. This chain's CDR3 is CASSLSDTEAFF. The CDR3 nucleotides are TGTGCCAGCAGCTTGAGCGACACTGAAGCTTTCTTT.

In its sample, this clone is large. J is TRBJ2-7 and V is TRBV7-2, with unresolved D. V lost 1 base and J lost 4, with 11 bases in between. CDR3 size: 14 residues. Germline CDR1 is SGHTA and CDR2 is FQGNSA. The CDR3 DNA follows: TGTGCCAGCAGCTTAGGTGCCCAAGGGTACGAGCAGTACTTC. Its translation is CASSLGAQGYEQYF. Complete variable domain (other parts from reference TRBV7-2 and TRBJ2-7): GAGVSQSPSNKVTEKGKDVELRCDPISGHTALYWYRQSLGQGLEFLIYFQGNSAPDKSGLPSDRFSAERTGGSVSTLTIQRTQQEDSAVYLCASSLGAQGYEQYFGPGTRLTVT.

Only one count was recorded for this clone. DNA of the CDR3: TGCGCCAGCAGCCAAGACAGGGCCGGCAATCAGCCCCAGCATTTT. Encoded protein: CASSQDRAGNQPQHF. The chain uses TRBV4-1 and TRBJ1-5; weak D call: TRBD1 (5 bases). Germline lookup yields CDR1 MGHRA and CDR2 YSYEKL. The CDR3 is 15 residues long. V was trimmed by 0 bases and J by 2 bases, leaving 8 bases between them.

V usage is TRBV19 and J usage is TRBJ1-5; possible D gene TRBD1, 5 bases. V was shortened by 8 bases and J by 8 bases, with 16 bases between the two germline ends. The V gene's germline CDR1 is LNHDA and CDR2 SQIVND (reference sequence). This CDR3 comprises 13 residues. Here the CDR3 reads CASARQGKEPQHF. The DNA for the CDR3 is TGTGCCAGTGCCAGGCAGGGCAAGGAGCCCCAGCATTTT.

The chain couples TRBV19 to TRBJ2-2; D not resolved. V lost 6 bases to trimming and J lost 3 bases, with 14 bases between them. The CDR3 runs 15 residues. The germline V gene encodes CDR1 LNHDA and CDR2 SQIVND (reference sequence). This CDR3 reads CASRDAGADTGELFF. The CDR3 nucleotides are TGTGCCAGTAGGGACGCCGGCGCGGACACCGGGGAGCTGTTTTTT.

The genes are TRBV9 and TRBJ2-5, with D possibly TRBD2 on 7 matching bases. V lost 0 bases and J 5 bases, leaving 14 bases between the germline ends. The germline V gene has CDR1 SGDLS and CDR2 YYNGEE. The CDR3 runs 15 residues. For the CDR3, the DNA is TGTGCCAGCAGCGTAGCTACGGGGGGCCGGGAGACCCAGTACTTC. Translating it yields CASSVATGGRETQYF.